The entry that follows covers one T cell receptor (beta chain) sequence. The antigen is not known. Assay: immunoSEQ multiplex PCR; the TCRdb copy retains only in-frame clones and omits some. The sample has about 5,800 clones, approximately 68% seen once. The data belong to a study of CD8 T cell repertoires and HIV-1 epitope variants. The wider study: Each of Twenty-five Gag and Nef epitope peptides stimulated a separate culture. Epitopes were three Gag families plus Nef HW9 and YT9.

The TCR comes from a male donor with HIV. The sample comprised cultured CD8+ T cells derived from PBMCs.

The chain's CDR3 is CASSQLQGNEQFF. The DNA for the CDR3 is TGCGCCAGCAGCCAACTACAGGGTAATGAGCAGTTCTTC. The V call is TRBV4-3, the J call TRBJ2-1; perhaps TRBD1 as D (6 bases). Germline V gene lookup returns CDR1 LGHNA and CDR2 YSLEER. The V end lost 2 bases, the J end lost 7 bases, and 9 bases lay between the germline ends. The CDR3 runs to 13 residues.